This section outlines one T cell receptor beta chain sequence together with its context. Its cognate antigen is unknown. One entry per CDR3 protein, called by TCRdb with MiXCR from the 5' RACE reads. The table shows fewer than 750,000 distinct CDR3 sequences, with roughly 20% occurring only once. The data belong to a study of CD8 T cells in ankylosing spondylitis. Study observations and caveats: Ankylosing spondylitis blood appeared to carry a characteristic TCR beta motif of several highly homologous variants. According to the report, clones linked to the disease were significantly enriched in matched synovial fluid samples taken from ankylosing spondylitis patients.

CDR3 length equals 14 residues. V shed 2 bases and J shed 3 bases, with 8 bases lying between them. Germline CDR1 reads KGHSH; CDR2 reads LQKENI. The origin of this receptor is a male donor with ankylosing spondylitis. Sequenced input: blood, either unsorted or a sorted T cell fraction (not recorded which). The J gene is TRBJ1-5, the V gene TRBV18, with D uncertain. The CDR3 protein is CASSPETLNQPQHF. CDR3 bases: TGTGCCAGCTCACCAGAGACACTCAATCAGCCCCAGCATTTT.